The 27 T cell receptor delta chains in this list originate from one sample, sequenced in a study of γδ T cells in repeated Plasmodium falciparum infection. Gammadelta T cells were flow-sorted from PBMC into Vgamma9/Vdelta2+ and Vdelta2-negative populations for bulk analysis. TCRdb reprocessed the multiplex PCR reads through CATT. The profile covers roughly 93,000 delta-chain clones, with roughly 1.4% appearing a single time and 9% taken by the ten largest. The sample was gamma-delta T cells from blood. Source of these receptors: a pool of human donors (malaria-infected and uninfected, not separated).

This clone was detected ten times or more. The protein TCRdb lists belongs to a much larger clone and differs from this DNA's translation at residue 11, which points to a read error; the protein shown is made from the DNA. V is TRDV1 and J is TRDJ1, with D possibly matching TRDD3 (5 bases). The germline V gene has CDR1 TSWWSYY and CDR2 QGS. The CDR3 has 20 residues. Trimming removed 3 bases at V and 0 bases at J, with 26 bases between. The CDR3 region is CALGDTYLRGARPYTDKLIF. Written as DNA, the CDR3 is TGTGCTCTTGGGGATACTTATCTCAGGGGGGCCCGTCCGTACACCGATAAACTCATCTTT.

This clone has just a few counts. This is likely an artifact of a read error, given a far larger clone one base away. The sample carries other DNA sequences with the same CDR3. This chain connects TRDV1 to TRDJ1; possible D gene TRDD3, 6 bases. As TCRdb names no J gene, one was assigned here on the basis of a DNA match to germline. Germline-derived CDR1 and CDR2 are TSWWSYY and QGS. Trimming stripped 6 bases from V and 3 bases from J, with 23 bases between. The CDR3 sequence is 17 residues long. The CDR3 reads CALGWGNTLQYADKLIF. CDR3 nucleotides: TGTGCTCTTGGCTGGGGAAACACCCTTCAGTACGCCGATAAACTCATCTTT.

To note about this clone: A far larger clone is only one base removed, so a read error is likely. Other DNA variants within this sample encode the same CDR3. J is TRDJ1 and V is TRDV1; weak D call: TRDD1 (6 bases). Germline matching of the DNA provided the J gene here, since TCRdb leaves it blank. The V and J ends lost 1 base and 7 bases respectively, with 28 bases between them. This CDR3 spans 19 amino acids. Germline V gene data show CDR1 as TSWWSYY and CDR2 as QGS. The CDR3 sequence: CALGEPSPNRRGRRAKLIF. CDR3 DNA sequence: TGTGCTCTTGGGGAACCGAGTCCAAATAGGAGGGGCCGCCGAGCTAAACTCATCTTT.

This clone was observed many times. The TCRdb protein comes from a much larger clone and disagrees with this DNA's translation at residue 7, likely due to a read error; the protein given here is derived from the DNA. The V call is TRDV1, the J call TRDJ1; TRDD3 matches 11 bases. The J gene is not listed in TCRdb, so it was assigned here from a DNA match to germline. The CDR3 covers 21 residues. CDR1 TSWWSYY and CDR2 QGS come from the germline V gene. The V gene end was trimmed by 2 bases and the J gene end by 3 bases; junction bases not matched to a gene: 20. CDR3 in DNA: TGTGCTCTTGGGGAAAGTAACCTACAAAACATTTGGGGGATACGCGCCGATAAACTCATCTTT. This codes for CALGESNLQNIWGIRADKLIF.

This clone was counted many times. TCRdb pairs this DNA with a much larger clone's protein that differs at residue 18, likely a read error; the protein shown was translated from the DNA. The rearrangement links TRDV1 to TRDJ1; 9 bases align to TRDD3. Looked up from germline, CDR1 is TSWWSYY and CDR2 is QGS. The CDR3 runs 20 residues. CDR3 sequence reads: CALGEARRLGDPWYTDKHIF. CDR3 DNA sequence: TGTGCTCTTGGGGAGGCTAGGAGGCTGGGGGATCCTTGGTACACCGATAAACACATCTTT.

In this sample, this clone turned up a few times. A far bigger clonotype differs at one base, so this is likely a read error. Different DNA sequences within this sample yield the same CDR3. The V call is TRDV1, the J call TRDJ1; TRDD3 might be the D (5 bases). The V gene's germline CDR1 is TSWWSYY and CDR2 QGS. The CDR3 runs 22 residues. The CDR3 here is CALGGPRGLIEGLVRYTDKLIF. DNA for the CDR3: TGTGCTCTGGGGGGCCCCCGGGGCTTGATTGAGGGGCTTGTTAGGTACACCGATAAACTCATCTTT.

Of note for this clone: TCRdb pairs this DNA with a much larger clone's protein that differs at residue 11, likely a read error; the protein shown was translated from the DNA. The rearrangement links TRDV1 to TRDJ1; 8 bases line up with TRDD3. CDR1 and CDR2 from the germline V gene are TSWWSYY and QGS. Unmatched junction bases numbered 28, after V lost 1 base and J lost 0 bases. This CDR3 has 24 amino acids. The CDR3 DNA reads as TGTGCTCTTGGGGAACCGGGGCTTCCTCGTTGGACTTACTGGGGGCCCGCGTACACCGATAAACTCATCTTT. Its translation is CALGEPGLPRWTYWGPAYTDKLIF.

As for this clone: This DNA's translation differs at residue 22 from TCRdb's protein, which comes from a much larger clone; a read error is likely, and the protein shown is translated from the DNA. V usage is TRAV36/DV7 and J usage is TRDJ1; tentatively, D is TRDD2 (9 bases). TCRdb gives no J gene; it was assigned here by matching the DNA to germline. Germline V CDR1 and CDR2: VTNFRS, LTSSGIE (reference sequence). This CDR3 is built from 25 residues. CDR3 DNA: TGTGCTGTTTTCTTAGCCTTCCTACCCCGGGGGATATGGTCATTGAGTACGGGGTACACCGATAGACTCATCTTT. The encoded protein is CAVFLAFLPRGIWSLSTGYTDRLIF.

This clone occurred many times. The junction shows a germline mismatch at one end, possibly a read error. The chain combines TRDV1 with TRDJ1; TRDD3 agrees at 11 bases. Here the J gene was assigned by germline matching of the DNA, as TCRdb has none. The germline gives CDR1 TSWWSYY, CDR2 QGS. This CDR3 has 18 residues. The CDR3 sequence: CALGELYWGIRYTYKLIF. For the CDR3, the DNA is TGTGCTCTTGGGGAACTTTACTGGGGGATAAGGTACACCTATAAACTCATCTTT.

Comment on this clone: A read error likely explains why the TCRdb protein, taken from a much larger clone, differs from this DNA's translation at residue 8; the protein shown is translated from the DNA. J is TRDJ1 and V is TRDV2; TRDD3 matches at 8 bases. Germline matching of the DNA provided the J gene here, since TCRdb leaves it blank. The CDR3 has 16 amino acids. The V gene end was trimmed by 4 bases and the J gene end by 2 bases; junction bases not matched to a gene: 11. Germline V gene lookup returns CDR1 GEAIGNYY and CDR2 EKD. The CDR3 spells CACEALGATGTDKLIF. In DNA form, the CDR3 reads TGTGCCTGTGAAGCACTGGGGGCTACGGGGACCGATAAACTCATCTTT.

As concerns this clone: This likely came from a read error, as a far larger clone is one base away. The same CDR3 is also encoded by other DNA sequences in this sample. The chain couples TRDV2 to TRDJ1; 8 bases fit TRDD3. The J gene is absent in TCRdb and was assigned here via DNA matching to germline. This CDR3 comprises 17 residues. CDR1 and CDR2 from the germline V gene are GEAIGNYY and EKD. The CDR3 here is CACDTLTGGLYTDKLIF. CDR3 nucleotide sequence: TGCGCCTGTGACACCCTTACTGGGGGGCTTTACACCGATAAACTCATCTTT.

As concerns this clone: This DNA translates differently at residue 3 from the TCRdb protein, which is that of a much larger clone; a read error is likely, and the protein shown is the DNA's own translation. The CDR3 DNA reads TGTGCTCCTGGGGAACTAAGGGCCGGTCTCCCGTACTGGGGGATTTGTGAAGATCTAGCCGATAAACTCATCTTT. It encodes CAPGELRAGLPYWGICEDLADKLIF. The chain couples TRDV1 to TRDJ1; 10 positions agree with TRDD3. TCRdb leaves out the J gene; it was filled in here by matching the DNA to germline. Germline V CDR1 and CDR2: TSWWSYY, QGS. This CDR3 region has 25 residues.

Details on this clone: This DNA's translation and the protein TCRdb lists, from a much larger clone, do not match at residue 11, likely due to a read error; the protein shown is translated from the DNA. This rearrangement joins TRDV2 to TRDJ1; 7 bases line up with TRDD3. In the absence of a J gene in TCRdb, the DNA was matched to germline to assign it here. The germline gives CDR1 GEAIGNYY, CDR2 EKD. There are 14 residues in the CDR3. V dropped 3 bases and J dropped 9; count of bases not matched to a gene: 12. CDR3 nucleotides: TGTGCCTGTGACGCGACTCATCCTGGGGGTGAACTCATCTTT. Its protein is CACDATHPGGELIF.

Ten or more counts support this clone. V gene TRDV1 combines with J gene TRDJ1; 10 bases map to TRDD3. Germline loops: CDR1 TSWWSYY, CDR2 QGS. The CDR3 length is 16 residues. V trimming: 3 bases; J trimming: 8 bases; junction bases outside the gene matches: 12. CDR3 sequence: CALGDPFGGYMDKLIF. CDR3 nucleotides: TGTGCTCTTGGGGACCCTTTTGGGGGATACATGGACAAACTCATCTTT.

As concerns this clone: Being one base from a much bigger clone, this may be a read error. In the same sample, other DNA sequences code for this CDR3. The V call is TRDV1, the J call TRDJ1; TRDD3 agrees at 7 bases. Trimming at V came to 7 bases and at J to 0 bases, leaving 8 bases not matched to a gene. The CDR3 runs 15 residues. The germline V gene encodes CDR1 TSWWSYY and CDR2 QGS. The CDR3 DNA reads TGTGCTCTTGTGTGGGATACCCCGTACACCGATAAACTCATCTTT. Protein: CALVWDTPYTDKLIF.

On this clone: A read error is likely here: a far larger clone is one base away. The sample has other DNA sequences that encode this CDR3 too. The chain joins TRDV1 to TRDJ1; D is perhaps TRDD3 (7 bases). TCRdb offers no J gene call, so here the DNA was matched to germline to obtain one. CDR3 length: 21 residues. The germline V gene encodes CDR1 TSWWSYY and CDR2 QGS. The CDR3 DNA reads as TGTGCTCTCGGGGAACTACTCCTACGTGGCTCTGGGGGCCTCTCCCCCCATAAACTCATCTTT. Its translation is CALGELLLRGSGGLSPHKLIF.

This clone was counted many times. The chain is built from TRDV1 and TRDJ1; 9 nucleotides agree with TRDD3. This CDR3 contains 23 residues. The germline gives CDR1 TSWWSYY, CDR2 QGS. V shed 2 bases, J shed 2 bases, and the junction held 27 bases outside the gene matches. The CDR3 DNA follows: TGTGCTCTTGGGGAATACGCTTCCGAGACGGGGGCCCTTACTGGGGGACAAACCGATAAACTCATCTTT. Translation gives CALGEYASETGALTGGQTDKLIF.

On this clone itself: Given a far larger clone just one base away, this is likely a sequencing read error. The V gene was identified as TRDV2, while no J gene was called; the DNA was not used to check the table's D call, TRDD3. This CDR3 has 17 amino acids. Germline V lookup: CDR1 GEAIGNYY, CDR2 EKD. CDR3 sequence reads: CACDTVGLMGEINKLIF. CDR3 in DNA: TGTGCCTGTGACACCGTGGGACTTATGGGGGAGATTAATAAGCTCATCTTT.

The sample holds a few counts of this clone. This sequence is one base from a far larger clone and is likely a read error. Other DNA sequences in this sample translate to the same CDR3. The chain couples TRDV1 to TRDJ1; weak D call: TRDD3 (6 bases). CDR1 TSWWSYY and CDR2 QGS come from the germline V gene. The CDR3 loop spans 15 amino acids. In nucleotides, the CDR3 is TGTGCTCTTGGGGAACTACCCTTGGGGGTCCATAAGCTCATCTTT. It specifies CALGELPLGVHKLIF.

Points on this clone: TCRdb's entry gives the protein of a much larger clone, which mismatches this DNA's translation at residue 9, likely from a read error; the protein reported here is translated from the DNA. V gene TRDV1 combines with J gene TRDJ1, with a possible D match to TRDD2 (6 bases). Trimming took 2 bases from V and 3 from J, leaving 16 bases between them. The CDR3 is made up of 16 amino acids. CDR1 is TSWWSYY and CDR2 is QGS in the germline V gene. CDR3 sequence reads: CALGERPSMISDKLIF. DNA for the CDR3: TGTGCTCTTGGGGAAAGGCCTTCCATGATTTCCGATAAACTCATCTTT.

Details on this clone: This DNA's translation and the protein TCRdb lists, from a much larger clone, do not match at residue 5, likely due to a read error; the protein shown is translated from the DNA. The chain has TRDV1 and TRDJ1; D uncertain. TCRdb records no J gene; here it was assigned by comparing the DNA to germline. CDR1 is TSWWSYY and CDR2 is QGS in the germline V gene. V shed 4 bases and J shed 0 bases, with 21 bases lying between them. The CDR3 is made up of 18 amino acids. In nucleotides, the CDR3 is TGTGCTCTTGGGGGTTTCCGGCTCTCCTCCCTATACACCGATAAACTCATCTTT. It specifies CALGGFRLSSLYTDKLIF.

As concerns this clone: TCRdb's protein, taken from a much larger clone, differs from this DNA's translation at residue 4, likely owing to a read error; the protein displayed comes from the DNA. The chain couples TRDV3 to TRDJ2; D remains ambiguous. The CDR3 is made up of 15 amino acids. Germline CDR1 is TVYSNPD and CDR2 is GDNSRS (reference sequence). Trimming left V 2 bases short and J 2 bases short, with 15 bases between. The CDR3 sequence is CAFAFPTSLTAQLFF. The CDR3 region has the DNA TGTGCCTTTGCATTTCCCACCTCGTTGACAGCACAACTCTTCTTT. Looking up the rest from reference TRDV3 and TRDJ2 gives the full variable domain: CDKVTQSSPDQTVASGSEVVLLCTYDTVYSNPDLFWYRIRPDYSFQFVFYGDNSRSEGADFTQGRFSVKHILTQKAFHLVISPVRTEDSATYYCAFAFPTSLTAQLFFGKGTQLIVEP.

The sample holds many counts of this clone. The chain employs TRDV1 and TRDJ1, with a possible D match to TRDD3 (10 bases). TCRdb offers no J gene call, so here the DNA was matched to germline to obtain one. The germline V and J ends were trimmed by 0 bases and 8 bases, with 31 bases remaining between them. The CDR3 is 20 residues long. CDR1 and CDR2 (germline): TSWWSYY, QGS. CDR3 coding DNA: TGTGCTCTTGGGGAACTGACCCTTCCTACTATAGTCTGGGGGATAGGAAAACTCATCTTT. Protein sequence: CALGELTLPTIVWGIGKLIF.

Worth noting for this clone: A much larger clone lies a single base off, so this may be a read error. The gene calls are TRDV1 and TRDJ1; TRDD3 matches at 8 bases. The CDR3 has 20 amino acids. The V gene's germline CDR1 is TSWWSYY and CDR2 QGS. The chain's CDR3 is CALGDRFPYWGPTAGDKPIF. CDR3 nucleotide sequence: TGTGCTCTTGGGGACCGATTTCCGTACTGGGGGCCCACAGCAGGCGATAAACCCATCTTT.

In this sample, this clone turned up a few times. This probably arose from a read error, given a far larger clone one base away. This sample includes further DNA sequences coding for the same CDR3. This chain connects TRDV2 to TRDJ1; D is undetermined. Germline CDR1 and CDR2: GEAIGNYY and EKD. CDR3 length: 14 amino acids. CDR3 bases: TGTGCTTGTGACACCGGAGGGCCAGGAGATAAACTCATCTTT. This codes for CACDTGGPGDKLIF.

Turning to this clone: TCRdb's protein for this DNA is that of a much larger clone and differs from the translation at residue 18, likely a read error; the protein shown is the DNA translation. This chain connects TRDV1 to TRDJ1, with 7 bases matching TRDD3. The J gene was not available in TCRdb and was assigned here by matching the DNA to germline segments. This CDR3 contains 24 residues. CDR1 and CDR2 (germline): TSWWSYY, QGS. V dropped 0 bases and J dropped 3; count of bases not matched to a gene: 31. CDR3 sequence (DNA): TGTGCTCTTGGGGAACTTATTCTATCCTCCCTCCAAAGGTCCGGGGGGATTAGCTCCGATAAACTCATCTTT. It encodes CALGELILSSLQRSGGISSDKLIF.

The chain recombines TRDV1 with TRDJ1; D perhaps matches TRDD3 (8 bases). The CDR3 runs 19 residues. The V and J ends lost 3 bases and 4 bases respectively, with 27 bases between them. The V gene's germline CDR1 is TSWWSYY and CDR2 QGS. The CDR3 here is CALGEALSYVEGIRDKLIF. For the CDR3, the DNA is TGTGCTCTTGGGGAGGCGCTTTCCTACGTGGAAGGGATACGCGATAAACTCATCTTT.